This is a list of T cell receptor beta chains from one sample in a study of T cell repertoires in cytomegalovirus infection. TCRdb fed the reads into MiXCR, producing one record per CDR3 protein. The data hold about 210,000 distinct CDR3 sequences, with 6.5% observed a single time. The sequencing input was PBMCs. These receptors were obtained from a human donor in good health (CMV status not recorded). Some clones in this sample may be carry-over from other donors' samples. The conserved cysteine and the conserved F or W are not part of the CDR3 here. Each record gives: J gene, V gene, CDR3 protein.

TRBJ1-2,TRBV20-1,SARNLDLYGYT
TRBJ1-3,TRBV7-9,ASSTGHLSGNTIY
TRBJ2-3,TRBV12-3/TRBV12-4,ASSLDGTATDTQY
TRBJ1-2,TRBV10-3,AISGDGNYGYT
TRBJ1-1,TRBV29-1,SVTDRTKNTEAF
TRBJ2-7,TRBV28,ASSFINEQY
TRBJ2-4,TRBV28,ASSTPFRGAKNIQY
TRBJ2-1,TRBV20-1,SAPKRLTYNEQF
TRBJ2-5,TRBV6-2/TRBV6-3,ASTPGRGRQETQY
TRBJ2-5,TRBV5-5,ASSRRQGERETQY
TRBJ2-3,TRBV12-3/TRBV12-4,ASSLGVTRGGTDTQY